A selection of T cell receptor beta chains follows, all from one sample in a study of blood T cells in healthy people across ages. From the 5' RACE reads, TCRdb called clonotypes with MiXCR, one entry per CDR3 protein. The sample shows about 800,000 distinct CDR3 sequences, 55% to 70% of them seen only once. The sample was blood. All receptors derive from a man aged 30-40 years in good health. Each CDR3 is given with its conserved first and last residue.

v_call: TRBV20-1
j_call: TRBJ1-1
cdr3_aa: CSAITGGNTEAFF

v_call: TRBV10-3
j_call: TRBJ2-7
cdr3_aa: CAISEPSYEQYF

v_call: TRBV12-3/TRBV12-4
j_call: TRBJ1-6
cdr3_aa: CASRSGTGLSPLHF

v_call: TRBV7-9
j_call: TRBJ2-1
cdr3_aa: CASSPRQGNEQFF

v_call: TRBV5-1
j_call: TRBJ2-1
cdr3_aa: CASSLGVGGPEQFF

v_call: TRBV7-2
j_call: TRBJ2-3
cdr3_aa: CASSFRSGSSTDTQYF

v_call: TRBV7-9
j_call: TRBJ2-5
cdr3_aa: CASSPDTGVNRRQETQYF

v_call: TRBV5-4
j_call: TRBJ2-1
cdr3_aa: CASSQPLAGTEQFF

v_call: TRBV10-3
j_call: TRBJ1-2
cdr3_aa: CAISESPGNGYTF

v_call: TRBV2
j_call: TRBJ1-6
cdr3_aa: CATREYSPLHF

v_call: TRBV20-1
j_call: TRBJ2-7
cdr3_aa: CSAREVGHHLDEQYF

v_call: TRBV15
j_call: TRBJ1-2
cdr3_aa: CATSFGPDGYTF

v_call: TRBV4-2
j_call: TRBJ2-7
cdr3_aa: CASSQGPLYEQYF

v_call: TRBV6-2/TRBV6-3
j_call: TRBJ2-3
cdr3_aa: CASTRTAGTQYF

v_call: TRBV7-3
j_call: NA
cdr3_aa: CASSQGQWDEQYF

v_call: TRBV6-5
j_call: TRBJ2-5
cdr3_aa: CASSYATGGGQETQYF

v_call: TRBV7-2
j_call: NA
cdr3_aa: CASSVVGTAYEQYF

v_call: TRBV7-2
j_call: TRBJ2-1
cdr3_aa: CASSLVPGEDNEQFF

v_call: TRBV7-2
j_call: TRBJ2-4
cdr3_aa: CATMSGGADIQYF

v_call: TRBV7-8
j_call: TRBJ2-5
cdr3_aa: CASSSKRPPYQEAQYF

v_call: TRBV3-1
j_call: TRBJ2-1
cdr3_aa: CASSWGGGRANEQFF

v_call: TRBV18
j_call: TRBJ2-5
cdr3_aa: CASSPETGRKTQYF